The clone carrying this TCR beta chain was seen just once. The sample belongs to a study of blood T cell repertoires in COVID-19. Clones were read by immunoSEQ multiplex PCR, and TCRdb kept only the in-frame ones, dropping some. The sample contains 200,000 to 300,000 clones, approximately 90% of which appear only once. V lost 4 bases, J lost 4 bases, and 13 bases lay in between. The CDR3 totals 14 residues. Germline CDR1 reads LGHDT; CDR2 reads YNNKEL (reference sequence). The sequenced material came from peripheral blood. The chain is built from TRBV3-1 (or the pseudogene TRBV3-2) and TRBJ1-1; no clear D gene. This clonotype originated in a woman in her 40s with acute or convalescent COVID-19. CDR3 DNA: TGTGCCAGCAGCCCACGGGTTAGAAGCACTGAAGCTTTCTTT. This gives the protein CASSPRVRSTEAFF.